These 21 T cell receptor beta chains came from one sample sequenced in a study of blood T cell repertoires in COVID-19. Sequenced by immunoSEQ multiplex PCR; TCRdb stores in-frame clones only, minus some. The table has under 300,000 clones, around 90% seen once. Sequencing used peripheral blood. These receptors all come from a man in his fifties or sixties with acute or convalescent COVID-19.

This chain links TRBV11-2 with TRBJ2-7, with a possible D match to TRBD1 (6 bases). From germline, CDR1 is SGHAT and CDR2 FQNNGV. V was clipped by 4 bases and J by 4 bases, with 20 bases between them. CDR3 length: 16 residues. The CDR3 protein is CASSSAAGRGGYEQYF. The CDR3, as DNA: TGTGCCAGCAGCTCCGCGGCGGGCAGGGGTGGGTACGAGCAGTACTTC.

This chain uses TRBV7-2 with TRBJ1-1; 8 nucleotides align to TRBD1. Germline CDR1 reads SGHTA; CDR2 reads FQGNSA. V shed 4 bases and J 4 bases; nucleotides not matched to a gene: 11. CDR3 size: 16 residues. CDR3 sequence (DNA): TGTGCCAGCAGCTCGGCATGGACAGGGTGGGGCACTGAAGCTTTCTTT. Encoded protein: CASSSAWTGWGTEAFF.

The chain has TRBV2 and TRBJ1-3; D is unresolved. CDR3 length equals 16 residues. The germline V gene has CDR1 SNHLY and CDR2 FYNNEI. V was cut by 1 base and J by 1 base, with 11 bases left in between. The CDR3 reads CASSEGGRVSGNTIYF. The CDR3 DNA sequence: TGTGCCAGCAGTGAAGGCGGGCGGGTGTCTGGAAACACCATATATTTT.

The CDR3 DNA reads as TGCGCCAGCAGCCATGACCCCGGACAGGGTCACACTGAAGCTTTCTTT. This gives the protein CASSHDPGQGHTEAFF. V and J are TRBV4-1 and TRBJ1-1, with 8 bases fitting TRBD1. CDR1 and CDR2 (germline): MGHRA, YSYEKL. Trimming cost V 3 bases and J 3 bases; bases outside gene matches: 9. CDR3 size: 16 residues.

On this clone itself: The germline gene is not matched at one end of the junction; a read error may be the cause. The chain employs TRBV2 and TRBJ2-5, with D perhaps matching TRBD1 (5 bases). The V gene's germline CDR1 is SNHLY and CDR2 FYNNEI. The CDR3 is 14 residues long. The CDR3 region has the DNA TGTGCCAGCAGTGTAATAGGGGCCCAAGGGACCCAGTACTTC. Residues: CASSVIGAQGTQYF. The full variable domain, with the rest looked up from reference TRBV2 and TRBJ2-5, is EPEVTQTPSHQVTQMGQEVILRCVPISNHLYFYWYRQILGQKVEFLVSFYNNEISEKSEIFDDQFSVERPDGSNFTLKIRSTKLEDSAMYFCASSVIGAQGTQYFGPGTRLLVL.

This clone was recorded a few times. The chain employs TRBV29-1 and TRBJ1-2; D is ambiguous. V lost 7 bases to trimming and J lost 8 bases, with 23 bases between them. CDR1 and CDR2 (germline): SQVTM, ANQGSEA. This CDR3 has 14 residues. The CDR3 sequence: CSANSEGLSRGYTF. CDR3 nucleotide sequence: TGCAGCGCAAACTCCGAGGGCCTATCTCGGGGCTACACCTTC.

This clone was recorded a few times. The V gene is TRBV29-1, the J gene TRBJ1-5, with D hard to call. V was shortened by 2 bases and J by 9 bases, with 14 bases between the two germline ends. Germline V CDR1 and CDR2: SQVTM, ANQGSEA. There are 13 residues in the CDR3. In DNA, the CDR3 is TGCAGCGTTGAATTGGCACCCGAGGCGCCCCAGCATTTT. Residues: CSVELAPEAPQHF.

V and J are TRBV7-3 and TRBJ2-2; a possible D gene is TRBD1 (6 bases). This CDR3 is 14 amino acids long. Germline-derived CDR1 and CDR2 are SGHTA and FQGTGA. V lost 7 bases and J 4 bases, leaving 13 bases between the germline ends. The chain's CDR3 is CASNSGVGTGELFF. CDR3 DNA: TGTGCCAGCAACTCAGGGGTGGGCACCGGGGAGCTGTTTTTT.

The chain is built from TRBV3-1 (or the pseudogene TRBV3-2) and TRBJ2-7; 8 nucleotides agree with TRBD1. CDR1 LGHDT and CDR2 YNNKEL come from the germline V gene (reference sequence). CDR3 size: 19 residues. Trimming took 2 bases from V and 0 from J; bases not matched to a gene: 15. CDR3 DNA sequence: TGTGCCAGCAGCCAAAAGCCGTTTTTGTGGGACAGGAGCTCCTACGAGCAGTACTTC. Translated: CASSQKPFLWDRSSYEQYF.

The genes are TRBV3-1 (or the pseudogene TRBV3-2) and TRBJ2-2; unclear D gene. The CDR3 spans 12 residues. Germline V gives CDR1 LGHDT, CDR2 YNNKEL (reference sequence). The ends were cut back, 4 bases at V and 5 bases at J, with 5 bases in the middle. The CDR3 DNA reads as TGTGCCAGCAGCCTCGCGACCGGGGAGCTGTTTTTT. Amino acids: CASSLATGELFF.

For this clone: Other DNA variants within this sample encode the same CDR3. The chain employs TRBV5-1 and TRBJ2-7; a weak D match, TRBD2 (6 bases). The ends were cut back, 0 bases at V and 0 bases at J, with 7 bases in the middle. This CDR3 spans 14 amino acids. Germline CDR1 is SGHRS and CDR2 is YFSETQ. As DNA, the CDR3 is TGCGCCAGCAGCTTGGCCGGGAGCTCCTACGAGCAGTACTTC. As protein: CASSLAGSSYEQYF.

This sequence joins TRBV6-1 and TRBJ1-2, with D perhaps TRBD1 (6 bases). V shed 3 bases and J shed 7 bases, with 15 bases lying between them. CDR1 is MNHNS, CDR2 SASEGT, per germline. CDR3 size: 14 residues. The CDR3 DNA follows: TGTGCCAGCAGTGAGGGGGCAGCTTTTCGTGGCTACACCTTC. Its translation: CASSEGAAFRGYTF.

V and J are TRBV5-4 and TRBJ1-1, with TRBD1 matching over 8 bases. The junction had 6 bases not matched to a gene; V was cut back by 3 bases and J by 11 bases. The germline V gene has CDR1 SGHNT and CDR2 YYREEE (reference sequence). This CDR3 has 12 amino acids. CDR3 residues: CASSSQGAGAFF. CDR3 nucleotides: TGTGCCAGCAGCTCCCAGGGGGCGGGGGCTTTCTTT.

About this clone: Other DNA sequences in the sample encode the same CDR3. This chain joins TRBV9 and TRBJ1-6; 7 nucleotides line up with TRBD1. J gave up 6 bases and V 0 bases, and 3 bases lay outside the gene matches. Germline values: CDR1 SGDLS, CDR2 YYNGEE. The CDR3 totals 15 residues. The CDR3 protein is CASSVGQGGNSPLHF. Here the CDR3 DNA reads TGTGCCAGCAGCGTAGGACAGGGAGGTAATTCACCCCTCCACTTT.

The chain joins TRBV10-3 to TRBJ2-3, with TRBD1 matching over 11 bases. V lost 4 bases and J lost 4; bases outside the gene matches: 10. This CDR3 contains 17 residues. Germline CDR1 and CDR2: ENHRY and SYGVKD. CDR3 in amino acids: CAISGRGQGDIADTQYF. For the CDR3, the DNA is TGTGCCATCAGTGGACGGGGACAGGGGGACATCGCAGATACGCAGTATTTT.

This chain links TRBV27 with TRBJ1-1, with 7 bases fitting TRBD1. The CDR3 has 14 residues. Germline V gives CDR1 MNHEY, CDR2 SMNVEV (reference sequence). With V trimmed by 6 bases and J by 3 bases, 7 bases remained unmatched. CDR3 sequence reads: CASRSGQDHTEAFF. CDR3 sequence (DNA): TGTGCCAGCAGATCCGGACAGGACCACACTGAAGCTTTCTTT.

The chain uses TRBV29-1 and TRBJ2-7; D is perhaps TRBD2 (6 bases). Germline CDR1 is SQVTM and CDR2 is ANQGSEA. The CDR3 covers 14 residues. V was trimmed by 4 bases and J by 3 bases, leaving 16 bases between them. CDR3 sequence (DNA): TGCAGCGTTGTCGCGGGGCGGTTGGGCTACGAGCAGTACTTC. Protein product: CSVVAGRLGYEQYF.

The chain joins TRBV5-4 to TRBJ1-4; 7 positions match TRBD1. The CDR3 runs to 14 residues. CDR1 is SGHNT and CDR2 is YYREEE in the germline V gene (reference sequence). V gave up 4 bases and J gave up 7 bases; unmatched junction bases: 7. The CDR3 loop reads CASSPDREREKLFF. As DNA, the CDR3 is TGTGCCAGCAGCCCAGACAGGGAACGTGAAAAACTGTTTTTT.

This clone was recorded once. Written as DNA, the CDR3 is TGTGCCTCAAGAGGGGGGACAGTATTAGGCTACACCTTC. The encoded protein is CASRGGTVLGYTF. V gene TRBV27 combines with J gene TRBJ1-2; 7 bases map to TRBD1. The trim removed 11 bases at V and 8 bases at J, leaving 14 bases unmatched. Germline V lookup: CDR1 MNHEY, CDR2 SMNVEV (reference sequence). This CDR3 spans 13 amino acids.

The chain is built from TRBV10-3 and TRBJ1-2, with D possibly being TRBD1 (5 bases). Germline CDR1 and CDR2: ENHRY and SYGVKD. Trimming took 7 bases from V and 8 from J, leaving 17 bases between them. There are 13 residues in the CDR3. Here the CDR3 reads CAINGAEANGYTF. CDR3 nucleotide sequence: TGTGCCATCAATGGGGCCGAGGCGAACGGCTACACCTTC.

This clone was seen only once. This chain links TRBV3-1 (or the pseudogene TRBV3-2) with TRBJ2-1; tentative D call: TRBD1 (6 bases). CDR1 is LGHDT, CDR2 YNNKEL, per germline (reference sequence). The CDR3 contains 14 residues. Trimming shortened V by 1 base and J by 6 bases, and 10 bases separated the two germline ends. CDR3 region: CASSQVAGVNEQFF. DNA for the CDR3: TGTGCCAGCAGCCAAGTTGCAGGGGTCAATGAGCAGTTCTTC.